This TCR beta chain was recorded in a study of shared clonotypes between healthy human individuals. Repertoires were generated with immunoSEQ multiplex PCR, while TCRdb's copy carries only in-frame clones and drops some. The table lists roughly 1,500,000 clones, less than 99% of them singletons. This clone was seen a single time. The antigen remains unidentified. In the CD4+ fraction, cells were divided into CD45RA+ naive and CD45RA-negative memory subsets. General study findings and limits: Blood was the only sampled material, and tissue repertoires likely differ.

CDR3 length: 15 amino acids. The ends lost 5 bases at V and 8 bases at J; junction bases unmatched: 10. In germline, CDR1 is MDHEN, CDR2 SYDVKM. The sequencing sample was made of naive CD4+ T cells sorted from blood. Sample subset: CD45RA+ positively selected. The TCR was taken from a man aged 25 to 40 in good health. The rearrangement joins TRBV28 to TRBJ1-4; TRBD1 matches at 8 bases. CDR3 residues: CASSNSTGVKEKLFF. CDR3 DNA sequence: TGTGCCAGCAGTAACTCGACAGGGGTGAAAGAAAAACTGTTTTTT. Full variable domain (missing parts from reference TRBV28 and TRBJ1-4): DVKVTQSSRYLVKRTGEKVFLECVQDMDHENMFWYRQDPGLGLRLIYFSYDVKMKEKGDIPEGYSVSREKKERFSLILESASTNQTSMYLCASSNSTGVKEKLFFGSGTQLSVL.